Below are 19 T cell receptor beta chains sequenced from a single sample in a study of blood T cell repertoires in COVID-19. Sequencing used immunoSEQ multiplex PCR; TCRdb keeps in-frame clones, though not all of them. The table has 30,000 to 35,000 clones, 83% seen once. The specimen was peripheral blood. These receptors all come from a man in his fifties with acute or convalescent COVID-19.

CDR3 DNA sequence: TGTGCCAGCAGCCCCTCCGGAGATACGCAGTATTTT. It translates to CASSPSGDTQYF. The chain links TRBV7-3 to TRBJ2-3; unclear D gene. This CDR3 contains 12 residues. The germline gives CDR1 SGHTA, CDR2 FQGTGA. The V and J ends lost 5 bases and 5 bases respectively, with 8 bases between them.

The chain joins TRBV29-1 to TRBJ1-2; 8 bases match TRBD1. The V and J ends lost 6 bases and 1 base, in that order; junction bases with no gene match: 7. Germline V gene lookup returns CDR1 SQVTM and CDR2 ANQGSEA. The CDR3 consists of 14 residues. CDR3 loop: CSVGTGIYNYGYTF. CDR3 DNA sequence: TGCAGCGTGGGGACAGGAATTTATAACTATGGCTACACCTTC.

The genes are TRBV19 and TRBJ2-2; a possible D gene is TRBD2 (5 bases). V was cut by 5 bases and J by 3 bases, with 19 bases left in between. CDR1 is LNHDA, CDR2 SQIVND, per germline (reference sequence). The CDR3 has 17 amino acids. The CDR3 protein is CASSPQVASLHTGELFF. Here the CDR3 DNA reads TGTGCCAGTAGTCCGCAAGTAGCGTCCTTGCACACCGGGGAGCTGTTTTTT.

This clone was detected a few times. V is TRBV11-2 and J is TRBJ1-6; 9 positions match TRBD1. The CDR3 consists of 17 residues. CDR1 is SGHAT and CDR2 is FQNNGV in the germline V gene. Losses at the gene ends were 6 bases for V and 9 bases for J; bases not matched to a gene: 15. This chain's CDR3 is CASRHSPGTGTASPLHF. DNA of the CDR3: TGTGCCAGCAGACACAGTCCCGGGACAGGGACGGCTTCACCCCTCCACTTT.

The genes are TRBV19 and TRBJ2-2; TRBD1 matches 9 bases. This CDR3 has 15 residues. Germline V gene data show CDR1 as LNHDA and CDR2 as SQIVND (reference sequence). The ends lost 5 bases at V and 5 bases at J; junction bases unmatched: 6. CDR3 sequence: CASSLGQGLTGELFF. CDR3 bases: TGTGCCAGTAGTTTAGGACAGGGGTTGACCGGGGAGCTGTTTTTT.

The V gene is TRBV12-3 or TRBV12-4, the J gene TRBJ2-7; D is undetermined. CDR3 length: 13 amino acids. Trimming left V 3 bases short and J 0 bases short, with 6 bases between. CDR3 nucleotides: TGTGCCAGCAGTTTCTCCGGCTCCTACGAGCAGTACTTC. The encoded protein is CASSFSGSYEQYF.

This chain links TRBV5-1 with TRBJ2-7; 10 positions agree with TRBD1. This CDR3 has 17 amino acids. Germline loops: CDR1 SGHRS, CDR2 YFSETQ. The ends lost 2 bases at V and 5 bases at J; junction bases unmatched: 13. DNA of the CDR3: TGCGCCAGCAGCTTTGACGAACGACAGGGGGCATCGGACGAGCAGTACTTC. Protein sequence: CASSFDERQGASDEQYF.

V and J are TRBV18 and TRBJ1-4; TRBD1 agrees at 9 bases. V lost 3 bases to trimming and J lost 5 bases; unmatched junction nucleotides: 13. Germline V gene data show CDR1 as KGHSH and CDR2 as LQKENI. The CDR3 runs to 18 residues. CDR3 sequence reads: CASSPDRGLATWNEKLFF. The CDR3 nucleotides are TGTGCCAGCTCACCGGACAGGGGACTGGCTACCTGGAATGAAAAACTGTTTTTT.

The chain combines TRBV18 with TRBJ1-6; weak D call: TRBD1 (5 bases). V was cut by 4 bases and J by 8 bases, with 15 bases left in between. CDR1 and CDR2 from the germline V gene are KGHSH and LQKENI. This CDR3 spans 15 amino acids. CDR3 sequence: CASSLHTGEDSPLHF. CDR3 coding DNA: TGTGCCAGCTCACTACATACAGGAGAGGATTCACCCCTCCACTTT.

The V and J genes are TRBV24-1 and TRBJ2-2; 7 nucleotides align to TRBD2. J gave up 5 bases and V 1 base, and 9 bases lay outside the gene matches. Germline V gene lookup returns CDR1 KGHDR and CDR2 SFDVKD. This CDR3 has 17 residues. CDR3 in DNA: TGTGCCACCAGTGATTTTGGGCTAGCGGTCGGGACCGGGGAGCTGTTTTTT. Translating gives CATSDFGLAVGTGELFF.

The V gene is TRBV12-3 or TRBV12-4, the J gene TRBJ2-5, with 8 bases lining up with TRBD1. V lost 5 bases, J lost 3 bases, and 2 bases stayed unmatched. The CDR3 is 13 residues long. The CDR3 protein is CASSMTGEETQYF. For the CDR3, the DNA is TGTGCCAGCAGTATGACAGGGGAAGAGACCCAGTACTTC.

A few counts support this clone. The V gene is TRBV11-1, the J gene TRBJ1-1; tentative D call: TRBD1 (5 bases). V lost 0 bases, J lost 6 bases, and 14 bases lay in between. This CDR3 has 15 amino acids. Germline values: CDR1 SGHAT, CDR2 FQDESV (reference sequence). The chain's CDR3 is CASSLARRGSAEAFF. In DNA, the CDR3 is TGTGCCAGCAGCTTAGCCCGGCGGGGGAGCGCTGAAGCTTTCTTT.

This chain connects TRBV7-2 to TRBJ2-5; 10 nucleotides match TRBD2. Germline CDR1 reads SGHTA; CDR2 reads FQGNSA. J gave up 4 bases and V 4 bases, and 6 bases lay outside the gene matches. The CDR3 is 15 amino acids. CDR3 loop: CASSSSGRVAETQYF. The CDR3 nucleotides are TGTGCCAGCAGCTCCAGCGGGAGGGTGGCAGAGACCCAGTACTTC.

The genes are TRBV10-1 and TRBJ2-3, with D possibly matching TRBD2 (5 bases). Trimming pared 4 bases from V and 1 base from J, leaving 15 bases between. The CDR3 covers 16 residues. Germline V gene sequence: CDR1 WNHNN, CDR2 SYGVQD (reference sequence). This CDR3 is CASSGGATHGTDTQYF. In DNA form, the CDR3 reads TGCGCCAGCAGTGGGGGAGCGACCCATGGCACAGATACGCAGTATTTT.

The V call is TRBV7-2, the J call TRBJ1-5; 9 positions match TRBD1. This CDR3 spans 15 amino acids. Germline assignment: CDR1 SGHTA and CDR2 FQGNSA. The trim removed 4 bases at V and 7 bases at J, leaving 8 bases unmatched. The DNA for the CDR3 is TGTGCCAGCAGCTGGGGGGGACAGGGCCGCCAGCCCCAGCATTTT. It codes for CASSWGGQGRQPQHF.

This chain uses TRBV5-1 with TRBJ1-1; D might be TRBD1 (5 bases). The CDR3 sequence is 12 residues long. With 2 bases removed from V and 11 bases from J, the gap between germline ends came to 13 bases. Germline CDR1 and CDR2: SGHRS and YFSETQ. The CDR3 is CASSFPRGSAFF. CDR3 in DNA: TGCGCCAGCAGCTTCCCTAGGGGATCGGCTTTCTTT.

The rearrangement uses TRBV5-1 and TRBJ2-7; 14 bases fit TRBD2. V lost 7 bases, J lost 0 bases, and 0 bases stayed unmatched. The CDR3 is 14 residues long. Germline V lookup: CDR1 SGHRS, CDR2 YFSETQ. CDR3 sequence (DNA): TGCGCCAGCGGGACTAGCGGGGGCTCCTACGAGCAGTACTTC. Translated: CASGTSGGSYEQYF.

This clone was seen just once. The chain employs TRBV20-1 and TRBJ1-4; D not certain. This CDR3 is 15 amino acids long. From germline, CDR1 is DFQATT and CDR2 SNEGSKA (reference sequence). Trimming took 3 bases from V and 0 from J, leaving 11 bases between them. CDR3 residues: CSASFEASTNEKLFF. DNA of the CDR3: TGCAGTGCTAGTTTTGAGGCTTCAACTAATGAAAAACTGTTTTTT.

About this clone: The sample contains more than one DNA sequence encoding this CDR3. The CDR3 DNA reads as TGTGCCAGCAGTTCTGGGCAGTTCTCCTACGAGCAGTACTTC. It translates to CASSSGQFSYEQYF. The chain links TRBV28 to TRBJ2-7; D gene uncertain. Germline loops: CDR1 MDHEN, CDR2 SYDVKM. The CDR3 covers 14 residues. V lost 4 bases and J lost 0, with 10 bases in between.